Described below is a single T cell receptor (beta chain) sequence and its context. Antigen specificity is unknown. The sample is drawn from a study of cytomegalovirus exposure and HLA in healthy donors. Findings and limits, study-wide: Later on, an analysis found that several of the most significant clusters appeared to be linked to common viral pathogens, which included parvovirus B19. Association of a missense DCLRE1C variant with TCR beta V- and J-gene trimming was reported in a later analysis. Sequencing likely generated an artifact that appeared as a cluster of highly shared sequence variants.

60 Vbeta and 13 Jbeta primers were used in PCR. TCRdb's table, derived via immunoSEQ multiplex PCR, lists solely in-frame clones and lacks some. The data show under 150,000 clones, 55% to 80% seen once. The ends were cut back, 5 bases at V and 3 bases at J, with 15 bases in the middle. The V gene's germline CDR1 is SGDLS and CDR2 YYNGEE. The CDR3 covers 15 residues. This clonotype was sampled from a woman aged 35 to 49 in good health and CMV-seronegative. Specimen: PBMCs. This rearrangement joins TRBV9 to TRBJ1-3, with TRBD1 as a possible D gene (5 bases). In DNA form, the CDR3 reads TGTGCCAGCAGTCGAGGCCAGGGTGGTGGAAACACCATATATTTT. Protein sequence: CASSRGQGGGNTIYF.